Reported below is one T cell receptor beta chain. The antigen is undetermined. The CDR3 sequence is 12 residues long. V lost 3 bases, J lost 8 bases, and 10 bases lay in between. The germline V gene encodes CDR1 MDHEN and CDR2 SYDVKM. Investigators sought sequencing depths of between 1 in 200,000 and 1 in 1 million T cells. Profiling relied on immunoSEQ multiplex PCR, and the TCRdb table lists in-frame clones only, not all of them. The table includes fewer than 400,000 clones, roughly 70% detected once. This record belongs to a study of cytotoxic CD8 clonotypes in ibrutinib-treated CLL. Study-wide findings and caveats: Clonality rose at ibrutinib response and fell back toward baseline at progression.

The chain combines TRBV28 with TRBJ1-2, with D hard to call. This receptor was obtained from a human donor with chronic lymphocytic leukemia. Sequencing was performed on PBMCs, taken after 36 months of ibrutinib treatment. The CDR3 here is CASSFSRRGYTF. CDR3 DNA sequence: TGTGCCAGCAGTTTTAGTCGTCGGGGCTACACCTTC.